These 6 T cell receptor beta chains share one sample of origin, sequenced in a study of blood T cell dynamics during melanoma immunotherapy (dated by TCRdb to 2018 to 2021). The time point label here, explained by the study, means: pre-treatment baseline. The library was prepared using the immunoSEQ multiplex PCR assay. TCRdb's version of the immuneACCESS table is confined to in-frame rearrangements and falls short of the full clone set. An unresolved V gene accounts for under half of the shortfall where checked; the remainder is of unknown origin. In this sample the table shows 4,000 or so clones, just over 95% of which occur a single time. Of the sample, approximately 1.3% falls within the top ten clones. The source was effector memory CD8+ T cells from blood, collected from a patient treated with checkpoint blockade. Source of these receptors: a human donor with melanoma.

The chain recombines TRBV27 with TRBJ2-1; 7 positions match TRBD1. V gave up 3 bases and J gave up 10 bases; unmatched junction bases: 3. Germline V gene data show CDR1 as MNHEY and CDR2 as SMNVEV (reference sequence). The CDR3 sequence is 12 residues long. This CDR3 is CASSLTGYEQFF. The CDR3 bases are TGTGCCAGCAGTTTGACAGGGTACGAGCAGTTCTTC.

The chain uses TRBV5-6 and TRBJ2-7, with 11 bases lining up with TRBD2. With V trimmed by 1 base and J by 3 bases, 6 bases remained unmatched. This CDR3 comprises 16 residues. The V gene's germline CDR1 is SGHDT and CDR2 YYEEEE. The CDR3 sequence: CASSLSGLAAIYEQYF. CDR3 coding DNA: TGTGCCAGCAGCTTGTCGGGACTAGCGGCAATCTACGAGCAGTACTTC.

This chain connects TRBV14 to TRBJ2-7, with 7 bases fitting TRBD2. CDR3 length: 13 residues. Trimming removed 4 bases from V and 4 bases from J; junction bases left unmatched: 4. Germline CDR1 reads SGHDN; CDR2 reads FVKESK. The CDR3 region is CASSLRGGYEQYF. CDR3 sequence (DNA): TGTGCCAGCAGCCTCCGGGGAGGGTACGAGCAGTACTTC.

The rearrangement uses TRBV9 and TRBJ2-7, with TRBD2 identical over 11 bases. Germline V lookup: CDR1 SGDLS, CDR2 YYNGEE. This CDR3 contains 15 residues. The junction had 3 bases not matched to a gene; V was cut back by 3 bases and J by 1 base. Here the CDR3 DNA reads TGTGCCAGCAGCGAGACTAGCGGGAAATCCTACGAGCAGTACTTC. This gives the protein CASSETSGKSYEQYF.

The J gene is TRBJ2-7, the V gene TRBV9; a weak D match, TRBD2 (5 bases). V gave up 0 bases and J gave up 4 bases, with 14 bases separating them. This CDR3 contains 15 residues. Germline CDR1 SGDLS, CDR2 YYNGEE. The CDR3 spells CASSVAASRTYEQYF. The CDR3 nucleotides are TGTGCCAGCAGCGTAGCGGCTAGCAGAACTTACGAGCAGTACTTC.

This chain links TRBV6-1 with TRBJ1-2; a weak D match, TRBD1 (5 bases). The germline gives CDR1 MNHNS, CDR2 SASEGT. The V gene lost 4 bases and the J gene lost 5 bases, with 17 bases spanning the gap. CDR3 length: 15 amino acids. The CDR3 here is CASSVLRDGRYGYTF. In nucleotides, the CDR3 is TGTGCCAGCAGTGTACTCCGGGACGGACGATATGGCTACACCTTC.